This TCR beta chain was retrieved from a study of T cell changes during pregnancy in multiple sclerosis. Method: immunoSEQ multiplex PCR; TCRdb's copy keeps in-frame clones and lacks some. Of over 90,000 clones in the sample, about 91% were seen once. The CDR3 is made up of 12 amino acids. The V and J ends lost 1 base and 5 bases respectively, with 5 bases between them. Per the germline V gene, CDR1 is MGHRA and CDR2 is YSYEKL. This clone occurred a few times. The chain recombines TRBV4-1 with TRBJ1-2, with TRBD1 as a possible D gene (5 bases). The sequences come from peripheral blood, collected before pregnancy. The receptor comes from a female donor with multiple sclerosis, enrolled in a pregnancy study. As DNA, the CDR3 is TGCGCCAGCAGCCAAGGACAGTATGGCTACACCTTC. Translation: CASSQGQYGYTF.